This T cell receptor beta chain was captured by sequencing in a study of T-cell reconstitution after alpha-beta-depleted transplantation in children. Trimming stripped 3 bases from V and 10 bases from J, with 7 bases between. Germline assignment: CDR1 SGHTA and CDR2 FQGNSA. This CDR3 spans 11 amino acids. There are a few counts of this clonotype. Construction of the TCRbeta library involved unique molecular identifiers. Via MiXCR, TCRdb re-called the PCR reads, giving one row per CDR3 protein. The sample holds some 590,000 distinct CDR3 sequences; roughly 10% are singletons and the top ten take 4%. This receptor was taken from a human donor who donated a stem cell graft to a child with acute myeloid leukemia. This specimen consisted of PBMCs from the stem cell graft donor, obtained from the stem cell graft. The chain links TRBV7-2 to TRBJ2-1, with a weak D call TRBD2 (5 bases). The CDR3 protein is CASSFGVEQFF. In nucleotides, the CDR3 is TGTGCCAGCAGCTTCGGGGTCGAGCAGTTCTTC.